Listed here is a single T cell receptor beta chain. Its antigen is still unknown. Read sequence stops 3 residues before the CDR3 end, and the germline J gene provides the missing end. The repertoire was sequenced with immunoSEQ multiplex PCR; TCRdb's copy has only in-frame clones and lacks some. This sample carries 50,000 to 65,000 clones, with roughly 0.8% going to the ten biggest clones. The V end lost 0 bases, the J end lost 4 bases, and 8 bases lay between the germline ends. Germline V gene lookup returns CDR1 SGHRS and CDR2 YFSETQ. The CDR3 length is 14 residues. This record comes from a study of Tregs in tolerant kidney transplant recipients. Findings and limits, study-wide: Antigen-driven expansion was suggested because donor-specific Tregs expanded more than all Tregs in tolerant patients.

Thawed PBMCs were FACS-sorted into unstimulated CD4+CD25+CD127- regulatory T cells, CD4+CD25- non-regulatory cells, CD4 and CD8 cells. J is TRBJ1-3 and V is TRBV5-1; D is uncertain. The receptor was isolated from a human donor who received a combined kidney and bone marrow transplant. Source: CD4+ T cells from blood, taken before the transplant. The CDR3: CASSLEVPGNTIYF. The sequenced part of the CDR3 DNA is TGCGCCAGCAGCTTGGAGGTCCCCGGAAACACC.